This entry lists 26 T cell receptor beta chains sequenced from one sample in a study of read filtering for tumor transcriptome and immune sequencing. From around 0.4 ug of RNA, a library with molecular barcoded alpha/delta and beta/gamma adaptors was made. MiXCR was run by TCRdb on the reads, yielding one entry per CDR3 protein. The data show around 26,000 distinct CDR3 sequences, approximately 15% seen once. Specimen: a population of CD138-negative cells sorted from bone marrow. These TCRs come from a donor aged 40 or older with multiple myeloma.

This clonotype was counted ten times or more. The chain employs TRBV5-1 and TRBJ2-7, with 12 bases identical to TRBD2. Germline CDR1 SGHRS, CDR2 YFSETQ. The CDR3 is made up of 15 amino acids. V shed 0 bases and J 5 bases; nucleotides not matched to a gene: 3. CDR3 sequence reads: CASSLGLAGVNEQYF. The DNA of the CDR3 is TGCGCCAGCAGCTTGGGACTAGCGGGAGTCAACGAGCAGTACTTC.

This clonotype was observed at least ten times. The chain carries TRBV27 and TRBJ2-3; D ambiguous. CDR1 is MNHEY, CDR2 SMNVEV, per germline (reference sequence). V shed 8 bases and J shed 3 bases, with 18 bases lying between them. The CDR3 sequence is 15 residues long. The CDR3 coding sequence is TGTGCCAGCTCCCCTCGGCCGACGTGGACAGATACGCAGTATTTT. This codes for CASSPRPTWTDTQYF.

This clonotype was seen many times. The chain couples TRBV10-2 to TRBJ1-3; D may be TRBD1 (5 bases). The germline V and J ends were trimmed by 0 bases and 0 bases, with 15 bases remaining between them. The CDR3 is made up of 18 amino acids. Germline CDR1 WSHSY, CDR2 SAAADI. The CDR3 sequence: CASSESRPDSRSGNTIYF. CDR3 sequence (DNA): TGCGCCAGCAGTGAGTCCCGCCCAGACAGCCGCTCTGGAAACACCATATATTTT.

This clonotype was counted a single time. The V gene is TRBV28, the J gene TRBJ2-5; 7 bases are a match to TRBD2. V gave up 1 base and J gave up 9 bases; unmatched junction bases: 5. Germline CDR1 and CDR2: MDHEN and SYDVKM. The CDR3 loop spans 13 amino acids. DNA for the CDR3: TGTGCCAGCAGTTTATTGACGAGCGGGGCCCAGTACTTC. It codes for CASSLLTSGAQYF.

This clonotype was counted between two and nine times. The V call is TRBV7-9, the J call TRBJ2-5; D perhaps matches TRBD1 (6 bases). The CDR3 is 16 amino acids. The germline V gene encodes CDR1 SEHNR and CDR2 FQNEAQ (reference sequence). Trimming cost V 5 bases and J 1 base, with 17 bases left between them. The CDR3 nucleotides read TGTGCCAGCAGCAGACCGACAGGACAAAGCCAAGAGACCCAGTACTTC. Translating gives CASSRPTGQSQETQYF.

In this sample, this clonotype turned up a few times. This clone may be a read error of a much larger clone one base away. The CDR3 protein is CASSLVGLPGSYEQYF. In DNA form, the CDR3 reads TGCGCCAGCAGCTTGGTCGGCCTCCCTGGCTCCTACGAGCAGTACTTC. V and J are TRBV5-1 and TRBJ2-7; D remains ambiguous. The CDR3 spans 16 residues. CDR1 and CDR2 (germline): SGHRS, YFSETQ. V dropped 0 bases and J dropped 0 bases, with 13 bases sitting between them.

This clonotype was seen many times. V usage is TRBV21-1 and J usage is TRBJ2-1; the table names TRBD2, a call not compared with the DNA. TRBV21-1 is a listed pseudogene. The CDR3 sequence is 14 residues long. CDR3 loop: CASSRSGDHNEQFF. CDR3 sequence (DNA): TGTGCCAGCAGCAGGAGCGGGGACCACAATGAGCAGTTCTTC.

This clonotype was counted ten times or more. In DNA form, the CDR3 reads TGTGCCAGCAGCCCGACAGGGCTTTTGCTCGAAAAACTGTTTTTT. Translating gives CASSPTGLLLEKLFF. J is TRBJ1-4 and V is TRBV7-6, with TRBD1 matching 7 bases. V dropped 5 bases and J dropped 8; count of bases not matched to a gene: 11. The CDR3 totals 15 residues. CDR1 and CDR2 from the germline V gene are SGHVS and FNYEAQ.

The J gene is TRBJ2-1, the V gene TRBV7-8; TRBD2 agrees at 8 bases. CDR1 and CDR2 (germline): SGHVS, FQNEAQ. The ends lost 5 bases at V and 3 bases at J; junction bases unmatched: 12. CDR3 length equals 17 residues. CDR3 in DNA: TGTGCCAGCAGCCCACCCCGGGGGGGACAAAGCTACAATGAGCAGTTCTTC. Translation: CASSPPRGGQSYNEQFF.

This clonotype was detected many times. The J gene is TRBJ2-1, the V gene TRBV5-8, with D perhaps matching TRBD2 (6 bases). V was cut by 0 bases and J by 9 bases, with 10 bases left in between. The CDR3 loop spans 13 amino acids. Germline loops: CDR1 SGHTS, CDR2 YDEGEE. CDR3 amino acids: CASSLAAGSEQFF. DNA for the CDR3: TGTGCCAGCAGCTTGGCGGCGGGGTCTGAGCAGTTCTTC.

A few counts support this clonotype. The rearrangement uses TRBV24-1 and TRBJ2-1, with a weak D call TRBD2 (6 bases). Germline V gene data show CDR1 as KGHDR and CDR2 as SFDVKD. CDR3 length equals 16 residues. V lost 1 base to trimming and J lost 2 bases, with 11 bases between them. The CDR3 sequence: CATSDFDLATYNEQFF. The CDR3 nucleotides are TGTGCCACCAGTGATTTTGACCTAGCGACCTACAATGAGCAGTTCTTC.

This clonotype was observed a few times. A single base separates this from a much larger clone, so it may be a read error. The CDR3 coding sequence is TGCGCCAGCAGCCCCCGGGACAACTATTGCTACACCTTC. This translates into CASSPRDNYCYTF. This chain uses TRBV5-1 with TRBJ1-2; maybe TRBD1 (6 bases). Germline values: CDR1 SGHRS, CDR2 YFSETQ. The CDR3 sequence is 13 residues long.

This clonotype was recorded many times. The chain links TRBV30 to TRBJ2-7; 7 nucleotides agree with TRBD2. V shed 2 bases and J 5 bases; nucleotides not matched to a gene: 6. CDR1 is GTSNPN and CDR2 is SVGIG in the germline V gene (reference sequence). The CDR3 length is 13 residues. CDR3 sequence: CAWSLGGGDEQYF. CDR3 DNA: TGTGCCTGGAGTCTGGGGGGGGGGGACGAGCAGTACTTC.

The table lists this clonotype with many counts. The chain joins TRBV29-1 to TRBJ1-1; no clear D. CDR3 length equals 12 residues. Per the germline V gene, CDR1 is SQVTM and CDR2 is ANQGSEA. With 6 bases removed from V and 1 base from J, the gap between germline ends came to 9 bases. The CDR3 reads CSVAVQNTEAFF. Written as DNA, the CDR3 is TGCAGCGTCGCGGTTCAGAACACTGAAGCTTTCTTT.

The CDR3 DNA reads as TGTGCCTCCACGGGACGGGCAACTAATGAAAAACTGTTTTTT. It specifies CASTGRATNEKLFF. This chain connects TRBV30 to TRBJ1-4, with a tentative D call TRBD1 (5 bases). The CDR3 length is 14 residues. V was shortened by 7 bases and J by 0 bases, with 12 bases between the two germline ends. Germline CDR1 is GTSNPN and CDR2 is SVGIG (reference sequence).

This clonotype was seen repeatedly, ten times or more. The chain is built from TRBV20-1 and TRBJ2-7; D is perhaps TRBD2 (5 bases). Germline V gene lookup returns CDR1 DFQATT and CDR2 SNEGSKA (reference sequence). This CDR3 is 16 amino acids long. V was trimmed by 1 base and J by 0 bases, leaving 16 bases between them. The CDR3 reads CSARAIWGESSYEQYF. The DNA of the CDR3 is TGCAGTGCTAGAGCCATCTGGGGAGAAAGCTCCTACGAGCAGTACTTC.

This clonotype has ten or more counts. The chain has TRBV6-5 and TRBJ1-5, with D possibly being TRBD1 (5 bases). V lost 0 bases and J lost 7, with 13 bases in between. Germline lookup yields CDR1 MNHEY and CDR2 SVGAGI. CDR3 size: 15 residues. CDR3: CASSYSFQGGQPQHF. The CDR3 DNA reads TGTGCCAGCAGTTACTCTTTCCAGGGAGGACAGCCCCAGCATTTT.

This clonotype has ten or more counts. The rearrangement joins TRBV20-1 to TRBJ2-1, with D perhaps being TRBD1 or TRBD2 (6 bases each). Germline CDR1 is DFQATT and CDR2 is SNEGSKA (reference sequence). CDR3 length equals 15 residues. Trimming pared 0 bases from V and 10 bases from J, leaving 19 bases between. Here the CDR3 DNA reads TGCAGTGCTAGAGATCGGGGGCTCTGGGCCCCGGAGCAGTTCTTC. Amino acid sequence: CSARDRGLWAPEQFF.

In its sample, this clonotype was seen many times. The rearrangement joins TRBV3-1 to TRBJ2-1, with a possible D match to TRBD2 (5 bases). Per the germline V gene, CDR1 is LGHDT and CDR2 is YNNKEL (reference sequence). The CDR3 has 13 amino acids. Trimming removed 2 bases at V and 9 bases at J, with 11 bases between. The CDR3: CASSQPMGVEQFF. DNA for the CDR3: TGTGCCAGCAGCCAACCAATGGGAGTTGAGCAGTTCTTC.

In its sample, this clonotype was seen many times. V usage is TRBV20-1 and J usage is TRBJ1-3; tentatively, D is TRBD1 (6 bases). This CDR3 comprises 15 residues. Germline V gene lookup returns CDR1 DFQATT and CDR2 SNEGSKA (reference sequence). V gave up 2 bases and J gave up 0 bases, with 11 bases separating them. The CDR3 loop reads CSARKGQSSGNTIYF. The CDR3 coding sequence is TGCAGTGCTAGAAAAGGACAGTCCTCTGGAAACACCATATATTTT.

The chain employs TRBV14 and TRBJ1-1; the match to TRBD1 covers 9 bases. The germline V gene encodes CDR1 SGHDN and CDR2 FVKESK. CDR3 length: 16 amino acids. After removal of 4 bases from V and 1 base from J, the junction contained 7 bases not matched to a gene. The CDR3 DNA sequence: TGTGCCAGCAGCCCCTGGACAGGGGCGCCGAACACTGAAGCTTTCTTT. It encodes CASSPWTGAPNTEAFF.

This clonotype was seen at least ten times. V usage is TRBV12-3 or TRBV12-4 and J usage is TRBJ2-5; D ambiguous. The CDR3 has 16 amino acids. Deletions cut 6 bases from V and 3 bases from J, with 20 bases between. The CDR3 reads CASSLTWQVKKETQYF. Here the CDR3 DNA reads TGTGCCAGCAGCCTGACGTGGCAGGTAAAGAAAGAGACCCAGTACTTC.

This clonotype was observed at least ten times. V is TRBV7-2 and J is TRBJ2-6; D gene uncertain. The V gene's germline CDR1 is SGHTA and CDR2 FQGNSA. The CDR3 contains 16 residues. V was trimmed by 2 bases and J by 1 base, leaving 9 bases between them. CDR3 sequence reads: CASSLLSDSGANVLTF. CDR3 in DNA: TGTGCCAGCAGCTTACTGTCAGATTCTGGGGCCAACGTCCTGACTTTC.

This clonotype was observed at least ten times. The V gene is TRBV12-3 or TRBV12-4, the J gene TRBJ2-1; no reliable D call. The CDR3 covers 14 residues. Between the trimmed V and J ends, which lost 1 base and 7 bases, there was a span of 11 bases. The CDR3 DNA reads as TGTGCCAGCAGTTTAGAACTTTCCCTTAATGAGCAGTTCTTC. Its protein is CASSLELSLNEQFF.

Regarding this clonotype: A much more abundant neighbour one base away suggests this may be a read error. The chain has TRBV19 and TRBJ1-5; D uncertain. Trimming removed 3 bases at V and 5 bases at J, with 8 bases between. Germline values: CDR1 LNHDA, CDR2 SQIVND (reference sequence). The CDR3 runs 13 residues. For the CDR3, the DNA is TGTGCCAGTAGTATCTGCGGGGATCAGCCCCAGCATTTT. This sequence encodes CASSICGDQPQHF.

This clonotype was counted ten times or more. The rearrangement links TRBV20-1 to TRBJ2-7, with D maybe TRBD2 (5 bases). The germline gives CDR1 DFQATT, CDR2 SNEGSKA (reference sequence). The CDR3 runs 12 residues. V shed 5 bases and J shed 6 bases, with 14 bases lying between them. The CDR3 sequence is CSAHDYTSEQYF. The DNA of the CDR3 is TGCAGTGCTCACGACTATACGAGCGAGCAGTACTTC.